This T cell receptor beta chain was recorded in a study of T cell changes during pregnancy in multiple sclerosis. Trimming removed 4 bases from V and 0 bases from J; junction bases left unmatched: 10. Germline V gives CDR1 SGHDT, CDR2 YYEEEE. This CDR3 has 19 residues. The repertoire was sequenced with immunoSEQ multiplex PCR; TCRdb's copy has only in-frame clones and lacks some. Of 70,000 to 90,000 clones in the sample, over 85% were seen once. The receptor's source is a female donor in good health, enrolled as a control in a pregnancy study. The chain recombines TRBV5-6 with TRBJ2-6, with 10 bases that match TRBD1. Sequenced material: peripheral blood, taken in the second trimester of pregnancy. CDR3 DNA: TGTGCCAGCAGCGGGGACAGGGGATTTTACTTCTCTGGGGCCAACGTCCTGACTTTC. As protein: CASSGDRGFYFSGANVLTF.